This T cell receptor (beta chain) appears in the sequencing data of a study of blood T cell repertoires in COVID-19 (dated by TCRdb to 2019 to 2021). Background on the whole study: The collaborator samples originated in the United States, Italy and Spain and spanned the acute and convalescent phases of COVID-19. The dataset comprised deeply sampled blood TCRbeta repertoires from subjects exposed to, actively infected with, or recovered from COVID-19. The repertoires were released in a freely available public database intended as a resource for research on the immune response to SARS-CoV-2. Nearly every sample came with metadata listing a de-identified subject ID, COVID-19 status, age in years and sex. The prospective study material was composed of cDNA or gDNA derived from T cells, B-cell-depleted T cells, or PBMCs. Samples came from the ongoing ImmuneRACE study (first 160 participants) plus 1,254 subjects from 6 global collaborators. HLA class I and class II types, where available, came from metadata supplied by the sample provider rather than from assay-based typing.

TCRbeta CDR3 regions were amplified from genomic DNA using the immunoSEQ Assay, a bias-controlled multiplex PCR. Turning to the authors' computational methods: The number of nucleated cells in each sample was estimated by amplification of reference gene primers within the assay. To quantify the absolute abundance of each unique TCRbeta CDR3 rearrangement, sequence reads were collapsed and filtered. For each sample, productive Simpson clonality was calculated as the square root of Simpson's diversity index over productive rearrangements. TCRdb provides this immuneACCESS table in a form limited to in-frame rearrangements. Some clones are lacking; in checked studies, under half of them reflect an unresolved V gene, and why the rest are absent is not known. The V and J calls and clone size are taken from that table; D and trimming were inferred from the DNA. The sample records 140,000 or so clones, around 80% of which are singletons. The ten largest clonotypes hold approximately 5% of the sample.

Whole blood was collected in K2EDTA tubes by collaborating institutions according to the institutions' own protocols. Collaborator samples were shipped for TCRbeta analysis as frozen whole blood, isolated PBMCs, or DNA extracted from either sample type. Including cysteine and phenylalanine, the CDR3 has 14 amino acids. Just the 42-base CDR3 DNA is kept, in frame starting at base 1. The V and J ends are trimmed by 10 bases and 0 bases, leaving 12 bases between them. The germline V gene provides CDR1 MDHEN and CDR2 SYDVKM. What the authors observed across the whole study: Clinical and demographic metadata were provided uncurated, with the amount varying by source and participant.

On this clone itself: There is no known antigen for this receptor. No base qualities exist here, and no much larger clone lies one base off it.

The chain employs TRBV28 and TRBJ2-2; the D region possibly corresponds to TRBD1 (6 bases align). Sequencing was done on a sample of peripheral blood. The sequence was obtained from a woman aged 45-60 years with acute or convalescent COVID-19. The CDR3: CATRGHPNTGELFF. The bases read TGTGCCACCAGGGGACACCCGAACACCGGGGAGCTGTTTTTT.